The clone carrying this T cell receptor beta chain appeared a few times. What it binds is unknown. TCRdb re-called the 5' RACE reads through MiXCR, storing one row per CDR3 protein. This table has over 95,000 distinct CDR3 sequences, over 6.5% appearing once. These data belong to a study of CD8 T cells in ankylosing spondylitis. Study findings and constraints: Clones tied to disease were said to be significantly enriched in matched ankylosing spondylitis synovial fluid.

The source of this sequence is a male donor with ankylosing spondylitis or in good health (not recorded which). Sequenced: blood, either unsorted or a sorted T cell fraction (not recorded which).

CDR3 region: CASSSGYSSGKYEQFF. The CDR3 region has the DNA TGTGCCAGCTCATCAGGCTATTCTAGCGGGAAGTATGAGCAGTTCTTC. The rearrangement uses TRBV18 and TRBJ2-1; 9 bases align to TRBD2. J was trimmed by 8 bases and V by 5 bases; bases with no gene match: 13. Germline CDR1 KGHSH, CDR2 LQKENI. This CDR3 is built from 16 residues.